The subject of this entry is one T cell receptor beta chain. Template material for amplifying TCR beta CDR3 regions consisted of RNA transcripts. An initial round of RT-PCR targeting the TCR CDR3 relied on the HTBI primer set. TCRdb re-called the multiplex PCR reads through MiXCR, storing one row per CDR3 protein. In the table there are around 500,000 distinct CDR3 sequences, under 15% of which are singletons. Germline V gene lookup returns CDR1 LNHDA and CDR2 SQIVND (reference sequence). This CDR3 spans 14 amino acids. V was pared by 2 bases and J by 3 bases, with 10 bases between. This entry is derived from a study of T cells in Graves' hyperthyroidism and ophthalmopathy. Graves' hyperthyroidism without ophthalmopathy progression within 18 months was termed stable. The study excluded patients with uncontrolled infection, other autoimmune disease, pregnancy or lactation.

Sequenced sample: blood. The genes are TRBV19 and TRBJ1-1; TRBD1 might be the D (5 bases). This receptor was taken from a woman aged 18-29 years with Graves' hyperthyroidism. The DNA for the CDR3 is TGTGCCAGTAGTATATTTGGGGCGGACACTGAAGCTTTCTTT. Its translation: CASSIFGADTEAFF.